This TCR beta chain is from a study of blood T cell repertoires in COVID-19 (dated by TCRdb to the early 2020s). Describing the broader study: Samples covering the acute and convalescent phases of COVID-19 were provided by collaborators in the United States, Italy and Spain. Subjects who had been exposed to COVID-19, were actively infected with it, or had recovered from it provided the deeply sampled blood TCRbeta repertoires that made up the dataset. The repertoires were released in a freely available public database meant as a resource for research on the immune response to SARS-CoV-2. The sample metadata nearly always contained a de-identified subject ID, COVID-19 status, age in years and sex. Samples came from the ongoing ImmuneRACE study (first 160 participants) plus 1,254 subjects from 6 global collaborators. The material from the prospective study consisted of cDNA or gDNA derived from T cells, B-cell-depleted T cells, or PBMCs. Where available, HLA class I and class II types were taken from metadata supplied by the sample provider and were not determined by assay-based typing.

After removal of 1 base from V and 6 bases from J, the junction retains 5 bases not matched to a gene. From the cysteine up to the phenylalanine, the CDR3 has a length of 15 residues. Only the CDR3 part of the read is kept: 45 bases, read in frame from the first base. The germline V gene encodes CDR1 LGHDT and CDR2 YNNKEL (reference sequence). The paper's findings and limits, for the study overall: The amount of clinical and demographic metadata varied by source and participant and was provided uncurated.

The collaborating institutions used their own protocols to collect whole blood in K2EDTA tubes. For TCRbeta analysis, collaborator samples were shipped as frozen whole blood, as isolated PBMCs, or as DNA extracted from either sample type. The immunoSEQ Assay, a bias-controlled multiplex PCR, was used to amplify TCRbeta CDR3 regions from genomic DNA. The original methods were these. Within the assay, amplification of reference gene primers was used to estimate how many nucleated cells each sample contained. To quantify the absolute abundance of each unique TCRbeta CDR3 rearrangement, sequence reads were collapsed and filtered. For each sample, productive Simpson clonality was calculated by taking the square root of Simpson's diversity index across productive rearrangements. TCRdb stores this immuneACCESS table with in-frame sequences only. Part of the clones is absent; in the studies checked, under half of the shortfall reflects unresolved V genes, and no reason is known for the rest. The V and J calls and clone size were taken over from that table, and D and trimming were inferred from the DNA. Present in this sample are roughly 190,000 clones, around nine tenths of which were seen just once. The ten largest clonotypes hold approximately 3.3% of the sample.

For this clone: No cognate antigen has been identified for it. Base qualities were left out, and no much larger clone turns up one base away.

Rearrangement joined TRBV3-1 (or the pseudogene TRBV3-2) to TRBJ2-2; TRBD1 matches 7 bases in the middle. The TCR was taken from a young man with active or convalescent COVID-19. Sequencing was carried out using peripheral blood. The DNA reads as follows: TGTGCCAGCAGCCAAGTAGACAGGGACGCCGGGGAGCTGTTTTTT. Translation gives CASSQVDRDAGELFF.